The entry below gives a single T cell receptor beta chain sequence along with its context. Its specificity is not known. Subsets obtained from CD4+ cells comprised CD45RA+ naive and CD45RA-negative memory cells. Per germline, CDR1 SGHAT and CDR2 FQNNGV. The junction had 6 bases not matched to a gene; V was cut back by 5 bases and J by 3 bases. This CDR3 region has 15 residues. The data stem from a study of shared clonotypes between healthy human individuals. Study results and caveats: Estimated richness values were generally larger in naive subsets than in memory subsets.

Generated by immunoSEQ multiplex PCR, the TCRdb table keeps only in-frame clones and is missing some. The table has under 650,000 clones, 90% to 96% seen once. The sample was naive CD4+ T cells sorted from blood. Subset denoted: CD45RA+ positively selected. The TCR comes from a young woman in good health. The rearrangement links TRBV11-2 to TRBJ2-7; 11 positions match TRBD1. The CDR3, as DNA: TGTGCCAGCAGCCAGGACAGGGGGCGCTTCTACGAGCAGTACTTC. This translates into CASSQDRGRFYEQYF.